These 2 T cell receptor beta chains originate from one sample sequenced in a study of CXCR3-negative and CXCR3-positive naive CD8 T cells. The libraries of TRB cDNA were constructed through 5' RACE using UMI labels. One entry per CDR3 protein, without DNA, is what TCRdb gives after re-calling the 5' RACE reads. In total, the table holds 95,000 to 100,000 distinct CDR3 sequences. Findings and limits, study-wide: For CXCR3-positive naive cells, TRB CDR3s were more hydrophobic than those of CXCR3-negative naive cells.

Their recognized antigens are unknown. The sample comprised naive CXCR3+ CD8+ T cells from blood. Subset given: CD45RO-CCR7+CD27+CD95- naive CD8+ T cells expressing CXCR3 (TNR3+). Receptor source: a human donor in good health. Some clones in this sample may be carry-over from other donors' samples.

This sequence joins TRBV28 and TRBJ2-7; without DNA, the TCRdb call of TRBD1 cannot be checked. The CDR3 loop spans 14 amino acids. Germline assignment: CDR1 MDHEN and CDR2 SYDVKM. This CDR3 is CASSPRQGPYEQYF.

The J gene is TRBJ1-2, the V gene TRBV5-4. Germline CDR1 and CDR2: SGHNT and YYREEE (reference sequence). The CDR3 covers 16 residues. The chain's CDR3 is CASSLRHEVLTYGYTF.